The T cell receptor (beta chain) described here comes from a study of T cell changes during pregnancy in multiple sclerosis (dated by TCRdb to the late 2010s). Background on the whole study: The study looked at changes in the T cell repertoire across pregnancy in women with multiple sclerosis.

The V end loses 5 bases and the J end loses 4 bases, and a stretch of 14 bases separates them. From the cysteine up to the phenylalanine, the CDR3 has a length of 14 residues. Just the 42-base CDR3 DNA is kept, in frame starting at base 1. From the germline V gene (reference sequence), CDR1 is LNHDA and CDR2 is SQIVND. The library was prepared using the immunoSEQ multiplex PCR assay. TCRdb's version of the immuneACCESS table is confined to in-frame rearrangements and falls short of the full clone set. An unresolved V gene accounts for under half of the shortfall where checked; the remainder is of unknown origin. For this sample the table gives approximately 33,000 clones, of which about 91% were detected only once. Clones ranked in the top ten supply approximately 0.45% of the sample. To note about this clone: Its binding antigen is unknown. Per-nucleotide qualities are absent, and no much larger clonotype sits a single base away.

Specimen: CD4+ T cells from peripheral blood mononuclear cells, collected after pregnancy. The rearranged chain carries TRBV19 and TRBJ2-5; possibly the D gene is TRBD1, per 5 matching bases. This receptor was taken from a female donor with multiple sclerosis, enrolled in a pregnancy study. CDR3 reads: CASSPPGKRETQYF. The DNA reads TGTGCCAGTAGTCCCCCAGGGAAACGAGAGACCCAGTACTTC.